This entry lists 18 T cell receptor beta chains sequenced from one sample in a study of blood T cells in healthy people across ages. The authors ran a second PCR of roughly 6 to 12 cycles using a sample-barcoded 5' primer and a J-beta primer mix. TCRdb itself ran the 5' RACE reads through MiXCR, one entry per CDR3 protein. The profile covers 1 million or so distinct CDR3 sequences, with under 45% appearing a single time and under 20% taken by the ten largest. Specimen: blood. Source of these receptors: a woman aged 60 to 75 in good health.

In regard to this clonotype: At one end the junction does not follow the germline gene, possibly because of a read error. This sequence joins TRBV11-2 and TRBJ2-4; no clear D gene. In germline, CDR1 is SGHAT, CDR2 FQNNGV. This CDR3 region has 12 residues. The CDR3 protein is CASSHPQNIQYF. The CDR3 nucleotides are TGCGCCAGCAGTCACCCACAAAACATTCAGTACTTC.

With regard to this clonotype: One junction end disagrees with the germline gene, perhaps due to a read error. The chain joins TRBV5-1 to TRBJ2-3; 8 nucleotides match TRBD1. The CDR3 is made up of 14 amino acids. CDR1 and CDR2 from the germline V gene are SGHRS and YFSETQ. The CDR3 loop is CASSLGTGTDAQYF. DNA for the CDR3: TGCGCCAGCAGCTTGGGGACAGGGACAGATGCGCAGTATTTT.

This sequence joins TRBV15 and TRBJ2-7; D is unresolved. The CDR3 covers 16 residues. With 0 bases removed from V and 1 base from J, the gap between germline ends came to 13 bases. Germline CDR1 reads LNHNV; CDR2 reads YYDKDF (reference sequence). The CDR3: CATSRDAAEFSYEQYF. CDR3 coding DNA: TGTGCCACCAGCAGAGACGCGGCAGAGTTTTCCTACGAGCAGTACTTC.

The chain uses TRBV6-1 and TRBJ1-2, with D unresolved. Deletions cut 3 bases from V and 4 bases from J, with 18 bases between. The CDR3 is 16 residues long. Germline lookup yields CDR1 MNHNS and CDR2 SASEGT. The CDR3 loop is CASSDRRLPSGYGYTF. The CDR3 DNA sequence: TGTGCCAGCAGTGACAGGCGTCTTCCAAGCGGCTATGGCTACACCTTC.

DNA of the CDR3: TGCAGTGCTAGGGGGAAGAGGGAGCAGTACTTC. Translating it yields CSARGKREQYF. The V gene is TRBV20-1, the J gene TRBJ2-7; D is uncertain. Germline loops: CDR1 DFQATT, CDR2 SNEGSKA (reference sequence). This CDR3 is built from 11 residues. Trimming took off 3 bases at V and 7 bases at J, with 10 bases between the two ends.

This rearrangement joins TRBV12-3 or TRBV12-4 to TRBJ2-1; the D gene is possibly TRBD2 (7 bases). Trimming took 8 bases from V and 8 from J, leaving 22 bases between them. This CDR3 is 15 amino acids long. CDR3 protein: CASSLVGGDKYEQFF. In DNA, the CDR3 is TGTGCCAGCTCCTTAGTAGGGGGGGATAAGTATGAGCAGTTCTTC.

This chain connects TRBV20-1 to TRBJ2-6; D remains unclear. CDR1 and CDR2 (germline): DFQATT, SNEGSKA (reference sequence). This CDR3 has 18 residues. The V gene lost 0 bases and the J gene lost 0 bases, with 15 bases spanning the gap. CDR3 coding DNA: TGCAGTGCTAGAGATTCGGCCAGGAGCCCCTCTGGGGCCAACGTCCTGACTTTC. Translation: CSARDSARSPSGANVLTF.

This clonotype was seen only a few times. V is TRBV9 and J is TRBJ2-1, with D uncertain. The CDR3 is 17 residues long. V lost 0 bases, J lost 0 bases, and 13 bases lay in between. Germline V gene lookup returns CDR1 SGDLS and CDR2 YYNGEE. The CDR3 sequence is CASSVGSASSSYNEQFF. CDR3 DNA sequence: TGTGCCAGCAGCGTAGGATCCGCTAGTTCCTCCTACAATGAGCAGTTCTTC. Looking up the rest from reference TRBV9 and TRBJ2-1 gives the full variable domain: DSGVTQTPKHLITATGQRVTLRCSPRSGDLSVYWYQQSLDQGLQFLIQYYNGEERAKGNILERFSAQQFPDLHSELNLSSLELGDSALYFCASSVGSASSSYNEQFFGPGTRLTVL.

On this clonotype itself: A clone one base away is much larger, so this may be a read error. This chain uses TRBV9 with TRBJ2-1, with 9 bases lining up with TRBD2. CDR1 is SGDLS and CDR2 is YYNGEE in the germline V gene. This CDR3 spans 15 amino acids. J gave up 8 bases and V 6 bases, and 12 bases lay outside the gene matches. The CDR3 coding sequence is TGTGCCAGCAAAAGGACTAGCGAGAGTAGCGATGAGCAGTTCTTC. This sequence encodes CASKRTSESSDEQFF.

This clonotype was observed at least ten times. The chain uses TRBV24-1 and TRBJ2-1; the D gene is possibly TRBD2 (5 bases). Trimming stripped 2 bases from V and 10 bases from J, with 17 bases between. CDR1 and CDR2 from the germline V gene are KGHDR and SFDVKD. This CDR3 has 15 residues. CDR3 bases: TGTGCCACCAGTGATTCGGCACAGCTAGCACGCGAGCAGTTCTTC. This gives the protein CATSDSAQLAREQFF.

The rearrangement joins TRBV27 to TRBJ1-5; D call uncertain. Trimming shortened V by 4 bases and J by 2 bases, and 9 bases separated the two germline ends. This CDR3 region has 14 residues. In germline, CDR1 is MNHEY, CDR2 SMNVEV (reference sequence). Written as DNA, the CDR3 is TGTGCCAGCAGTTCCAGACGGGGCAATCAGCCCCAGCATTTT. Encoded protein: CASSSRRGNQPQHF.

The CDR3 nucleotides read TGTGCCAGCAGCCAAGACAGGAGGGGTCGGGTCACTAGCACAGATACGCAGTATTTT. It is translated as CASSQDRRGRVTSTDTQYF. The rearrangement joins TRBV4-2 to TRBJ2-3; possible D gene TRBD2, 6 bases. V lost 0 bases, J lost 0 bases, and 19 bases lay in between. The CDR3 loop spans 19 amino acids. Germline V gene sequence: CDR1 LGHNA, CDR2 YNFKEQ.

This clonotype was detected many times. This chain joins TRBV28 and TRBJ2-3; D unclear. The germline V gene has CDR1 MDHEN and CDR2 SYDVKM. The CDR3 is 14 residues long. V lost 3 bases, J lost 1 base, and 8 bases lay in between. CDR3 amino acids: CASSFLSGTDTQYF. The CDR3 region has the DNA TGTGCCAGCAGTTTTTTGTCCGGCACAGATACGCAGTATTTT.

V and J are TRBV7-2 and TRBJ2-5, with D possibly matching TRBD2 (6 bases). Per the germline V gene, CDR1 is SGHTA and CDR2 is FQGNSA. V shed 5 bases and J shed 5 bases, with 21 bases lying between them. The CDR3 consists of 16 residues. In DNA form, the CDR3 reads TGTGCCAGCAGCCCAGACCTCGGGACTTTTGGGGAGACCCAGTACTTC. It yields the protein CASSPDLGTFGETQYF.

This rearrangement joins TRBV29-1 to TRBJ2-3; D is unresolved. V lost 7 bases to trimming and J lost 6 bases, with 14 bases between them. The CDR3 contains 12 residues. The V gene's germline CDR1 is SQVTM and CDR2 ANQGSEA. CDR3 residues: CSGGGLMDTQYF. The CDR3 DNA follows: TGCAGCGGGGGTGGTCTCATGGATACGCAGTATTTT.

This clonotype was counted once. V usage is TRBV20-1 and J usage is TRBJ2-4; a possible D gene is TRBD1 (5 bases). The J call is in doubt because the DNA end fits TRBJ2-7 better. Germline values: CDR1 DFQATT, CDR2 SNEGSKA (reference sequence). The CDR3 runs to 12 residues. This CDR3 reads CSGRAETYEQYF. The CDR3 DNA sequence: TGCAGTGGCAGGGCAGAAACCTACGAGCAGTACTTC.

This clonotype was observed a few times. The CDR3 DNA follows: TGTGCCAGCTCGCCGGGACAGCCGAATACGCAGTATTTT. Residues: CASSPGQPNTQYF. The V gene is TRBV11-2, the J gene TRBJ2-3; 7 nucleotides match TRBD1. Trimming took 8 bases from V and 7 from J; bases not matched to a gene: 9. The CDR3 consists of 13 residues. Germline V gene lookup returns CDR1 SGHAT and CDR2 FQNNGV.

This chain joins TRBV20-1 and TRBJ2-1; no reliable D call. V was pared by 3 bases and J by 0 bases, with 15 bases between. This CDR3 comprises 16 residues. Germline V gene sequence: CDR1 DFQATT, CDR2 SNEGSKA (reference sequence). The CDR3 is CSARDPVFFSYNEQFF. CDR3 nucleotide sequence: TGCAGTGCTAGGGATCCCGTTTTCTTCTCCTACAATGAGCAGTTCTTC.